The 19 T cell receptor beta chains below come from one sample, sequenced in a study of T cell changes during pregnancy in multiple sclerosis. Profiled with immunoSEQ multiplex PCR; TCRdb holds only in-frame clones, not every one. The repertoire includes under 75,000 clones, about 93% of them detected once, and about 0.3% sits in the top ten. This material consisted of CD4+ T cells from peripheral blood mononuclear cells, taken after pregnancy. Receptor source: a female donor with multiple sclerosis, enrolled in a pregnancy study.

The J gene is TRBJ2-7, the V gene TRBV19; TRBD1 agrees at 8 bases. Losses at the gene ends were 5 bases for V and 6 bases for J; bases not matched to a gene: 6. The CDR3 loop spans 13 amino acids. The germline V gene encodes CDR1 LNHDA and CDR2 SQIVND (reference sequence). The CDR3 coding sequence is TGTGCCAGTAGTCTGGACAGGGATCGCGAGCAGTACTTC. This translates into CASSLDRDREQYF.

This clone occurred once. This rearrangement joins TRBV29-1 to TRBJ2-1, with D possibly matching TRBD1 (5 bases). Per the germline V gene, CDR1 is SQVTM and CDR2 is ANQGSEA. CDR3 length: 14 amino acids. Trimming removed 2 bases at V and 4 bases at J, with 12 bases between. This chain's CDR3 is CSVERQKAYNEQFF. The CDR3 nucleotides are TGCAGCGTTGAACGACAGAAAGCTTACAATGAGCAGTTCTTC.

The chain combines TRBV6-1 with TRBJ2-5, with TRBD2 as a possible D gene (6 bases). This CDR3 spans 12 amino acids. The germline V gene encodes CDR1 MNHNS and CDR2 SASEGT. Deletions cut 5 bases from V and 3 bases from J, with 7 bases between. The CDR3 DNA follows: TGTGCCAGCAGTAGGAGGGAAGAGACCCAGTACTTC. It codes for CASSRREETQYF.

The CDR3 nucleotides are TGTGCCAGCAAAGCAGGGGGCGGAACAGGGGAAAAACTGTTTTTT. It yields the protein CASKAGGGTGEKLFF. The J gene is TRBJ1-4, the V gene TRBV28; TRBD1 aligns across 8 bases. The germline V gene encodes CDR1 MDHEN and CDR2 SYDVKM. The CDR3 runs 15 residues. The trim removed 7 bases at V and 8 bases at J, leaving 12 bases unmatched.

This clone was seen ten or more times. The V gene is TRBV7-2, the J gene TRBJ2-7, with D tentatively TRBD2 (6 bases). Germline V gene data show CDR1 as SGHTA and CDR2 as FQGNSA. There are 15 residues in the CDR3. The ends were cut back, 1 base at V and 2 bases at J, with 12 bases in the middle. CDR3 residues: CASSLEGGVTYEQYF. DNA for the CDR3: TGTGCCAGCAGCTTAGAGGGCGGGGTTACCTACGAGCAGTACTTC.

This CDR3 reads CASSLAAGGDEAFF. CDR3 in DNA: TGTGCCAGCAGCTTAGCGGCAGGGGGAGATGAAGCTTTCTTT. The chain carries TRBV7-8 and TRBJ1-1, with 7 bases lining up with TRBD1. The CDR3 totals 14 residues. Per the germline V gene, CDR1 is SGHVS and CDR2 is FQNEAQ. J gave up 7 bases and V 0 bases, and 5 bases lay outside the gene matches.

V and J are TRBV7-6 and TRBJ2-7; D call uncertain. The CDR3 length is 14 residues. Trimming removed 5 bases at V and 0 bases at J, with 11 bases between. The V gene's germline CDR1 is SGHVS and CDR2 FNYEAQ. CDR3 bases: TGTGCCAGCAGCCCTCGAGCAGGCTCCTACGAGCAGTACTTC. Its protein product is CASSPRAGSYEQYF.

The rearrangement joins TRBV7-3 to TRBJ1-1; the D is unclear. V was pared by 2 bases and J by 1 base, with 8 bases between. The CDR3 has 14 amino acids. Germline V CDR1 and CDR2: SGHTA, FQGTGA. This chain's CDR3 is CASSLGAENTEAFF. The CDR3 DNA is TGTGCCAGCAGCTTAGGTGCAGAGAACACTGAAGCTTTCTTT.

As concerns this clone: Other DNA sequences in this sample translate to the same CDR3. The chain recombines TRBV5-1 with TRBJ1-1; D is perhaps TRBD1 (5 bases). Germline CDR1 reads SGHRS; CDR2 reads YFSETQ. This CDR3 has 13 residues. Trimming took 2 bases from V and 1 from J, leaving 6 bases between them. The CDR3: CASSFQGNTEAFF. The CDR3 bases are TGCGCCAGCAGCTTTCAGGGGAACACTGAAGCTTTCTTT.

J is TRBJ2-7 and V is TRBV19; 9 nucleotides align to TRBD1. Germline assignment: CDR1 LNHDA and CDR2 SQIVND (reference sequence). Trimming at V came to 6 bases and at J to 5 bases, leaving 8 bases not matched to a gene. The CDR3 is 14 amino acids. DNA of the CDR3: TGTGCCAGTAGCCGGGACAGGGAACAGGACGAGCAGTACTTC. It is translated as CASSRDREQDEQYF. Drawing the rest from reference TRBV19 and TRBJ2-7, the complete variable domain is DGGITQSPKYLFRKEGQNVTLSCEQNLNHDAMYWYRQDPGQGLRLIYYSQIVNDFQKGDIAEGYSVSREKKESFPLTVTSAQKNPTAFYLCASSRDREQDEQYFGPGTRLTVT.

As to this clone: Other nucleotide sequences from this sample produce the same CDR3. This rearrangement joins TRBV5-1 to TRBJ1-5; 8 positions agree with TRBD1. The CDR3 runs to 14 residues. With 4 bases clipped from V and 5 bases from J, the junction kept 5 bases outside the gene matches. From germline, CDR1 is SGHRS and CDR2 YFSETQ. CDR3 amino acids: CASSLSTGDQPQHF. As DNA, the CDR3 is TGCGCCAGCAGCCTGTCGACAGGGGATCAGCCCCAGCATTTT.

In this sample, this clone turned up once. The chain links TRBV7-8 to TRBJ2-4, with no clear D. The CDR3 runs 16 residues. Germline V gene lookup returns CDR1 SGHVS and CDR2 FQNEAQ. Trimming pared 3 bases from V and 0 bases from J, leaving 12 bases between. The CDR3 is CASSFGTELAKNIQYF. The CDR3 bases are TGTGCCAGCAGCTTCGGTACAGAGCTAGCCAAAAACATTCAGTACTTC.

The genes are TRBV6-5 and TRBJ2-1; a weak D match, TRBD2 (5 bases). Between the trimmed V and J ends, which lost 4 bases and 3 bases, there was a span of 10 bases. Germline-derived CDR1 and CDR2 are MNHEY and SVGAGI. The CDR3 extends over 14 amino acids. The CDR3 is CASSSGSIYNEQFF. The DNA of the CDR3 is TGTGCCAGCAGTTCTGGGAGTATCTACAATGAGCAGTTCTTC.

V is TRBV27 and J is TRBJ1-6; unclear D gene. The CDR3 has 15 amino acids. The ends were cut back, 5 bases at V and 7 bases at J, with 15 bases in the middle. CDR1 and CDR2 from the germline V gene are MNHEY and SMNVEV (reference sequence). In DNA, the CDR3 is TGTGCCAGCAGTCGAGACACCACGGGGAATTCACCCCTCCACTTT. It specifies CASSRDTTGNSPLHF.

The genes are TRBV6-1 and TRBJ1-3; D remains ambiguous. Germline lookup yields CDR1 MNHNS and CDR2 SASEGT. The CDR3 sequence is 12 residues long. V gave up 7 bases and J gave up 4 bases, with 8 bases separating them. CDR3 in amino acids: CASTLEGNTIYF. For the CDR3, the DNA is TGTGCCAGCACCCTGGAGGGAAACACCATATATTTT.

The rearrangement links TRBV5-5 to TRBJ2-7; a possible D gene is TRBD1 (5 bases). V was pared by 4 bases and J by 2 bases, with 7 bases between. CDR3 length: 12 amino acids. Per the germline V gene, CDR1 is SGHKS and CDR2 is YYEKEE (reference sequence). The CDR3 sequence: CASSTDTYEQYF. The CDR3 coding sequence is TGTGCCAGCAGCACGGACACCTACGAGCAGTACTTC.

This chain connects TRBV2 to TRBJ1-5; D possibly corresponds to TRBD1 (5 bases). The germline CDR1 and CDR2 sequences are SNHLY and FYNNEI. V was clipped by 6 bases and J by 8 bases, with 20 bases between them. The CDR3 covers 15 residues. The CDR3 bases are TGTGCCAGCAGACCGAGGACCTGGGGCGGAGAGCCCCAGCATTTT. Encoded protein: CASRPRTWGGEPQHF. Filled out from reference TRBV2 and TRBJ1-5, the complete variable domain reads EPEVTQTPSHQVTQMGQEVILRCVPISNHLYFYWYRQILGQKVEFLVSFYNNEISEKSEIFDDQFSVERPDGSNFTLKIRSTKLEDSAMYFCASRPRTWGGEPQHFGDGTRLSIL.

The genes are TRBV6-1 and TRBJ1-2; D unclear. Germline loops: CDR1 MNHNS, CDR2 SASEGT. CDR3 size: 13 residues. The ends were cut back, 2 bases at V and 4 bases at J, with 8 bases in the middle. The CDR3 is CASSESGPYGYTF. CDR3 nucleotide sequence: TGTGCCAGCAGTGAATCAGGTCCCTATGGCTACACCTTC.

V usage is TRBV27 and J usage is TRBJ1-1; D is uncertain. The CDR3 runs 13 residues. The V end lost 3 bases, the J end lost 0 bases, and 5 bases lay between the germline ends. CDR1 is MNHEY, CDR2 SMNVEV, per germline (reference sequence). The CDR3 here is CASSFLVNTEAFF. The CDR3 DNA reads TGTGCCAGCAGTTTCCTCGTGAACACTGAAGCTTTCTTT.